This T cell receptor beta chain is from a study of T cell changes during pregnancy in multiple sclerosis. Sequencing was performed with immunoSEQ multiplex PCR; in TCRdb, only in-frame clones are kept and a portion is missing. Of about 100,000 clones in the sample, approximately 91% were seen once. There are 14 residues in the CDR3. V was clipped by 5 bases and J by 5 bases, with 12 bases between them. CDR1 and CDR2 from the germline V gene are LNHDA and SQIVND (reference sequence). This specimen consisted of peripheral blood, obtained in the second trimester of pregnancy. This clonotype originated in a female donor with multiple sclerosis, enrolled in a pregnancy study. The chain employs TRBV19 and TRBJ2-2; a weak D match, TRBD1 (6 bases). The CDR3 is CASSRQEVTGELFF. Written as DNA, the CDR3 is TGTGCCAGTAGTCGACAGGAGGTTACCGGGGAGCTGTTTTTT. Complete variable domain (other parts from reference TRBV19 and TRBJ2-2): DGGITQSPKYLFRKEGQNVTLSCEQNLNHDAMYWYRQDPGQGLRLIYYSQIVNDFQKGDIAEGYSVSREKKESFPLTVTSAQKNPTAFYLCASSRQEVTGELFFGEGSRLTVL.